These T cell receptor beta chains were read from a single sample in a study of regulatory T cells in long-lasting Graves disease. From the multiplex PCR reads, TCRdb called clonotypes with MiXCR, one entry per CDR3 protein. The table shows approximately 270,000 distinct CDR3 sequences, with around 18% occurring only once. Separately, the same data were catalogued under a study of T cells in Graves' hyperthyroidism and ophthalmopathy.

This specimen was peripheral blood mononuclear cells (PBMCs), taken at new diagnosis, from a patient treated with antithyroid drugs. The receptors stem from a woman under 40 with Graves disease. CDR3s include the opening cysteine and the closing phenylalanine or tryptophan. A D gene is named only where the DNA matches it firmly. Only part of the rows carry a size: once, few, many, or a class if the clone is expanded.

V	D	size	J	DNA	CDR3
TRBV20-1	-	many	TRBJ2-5	TGCAGTGCTTACGAAGAGACCCAGTACTTC	CSAYEETQYF
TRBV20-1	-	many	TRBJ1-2	TGCAGTACGCTCAGTGGGCAGACCACGGATGGCTACACCTTC	CSTLSGQTTDGYTF
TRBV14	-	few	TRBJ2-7	TGTGCCAGCAGCTCTCCAGGGGTTATCGAGCAGTACTTC	CASSSPGVIEQYF
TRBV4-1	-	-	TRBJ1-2	TGCGCCAGCAGCCAAGGGCAACAGGGATCGAGTGGCTACACCTTC	CASSQGQQGSSGYTF
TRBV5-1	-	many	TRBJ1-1	TGCGCCAGCATGACCGGGACCGAGTCCCTTGGGCCTGAAGCTTTCTTT	CASMTGTESLGPEAFF
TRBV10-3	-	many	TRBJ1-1	TGTGCCATCAGTCCTAGTCAGCGCACTGAAGCTTTCTTT	CAISPSQRTEAFF
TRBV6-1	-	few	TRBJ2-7	TGTGCCAGCAACAAAGGAGGGACCAACTCCTACGAGCAGTACTTC	CASNKGGTNSYEQYF
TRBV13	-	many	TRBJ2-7	TGTGCCAGCAGCTTAACGGGGGATAGCTCCTACGAGCAGTACTTC	CASSLTGDSSYEQYF
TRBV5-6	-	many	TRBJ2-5	TGTGCCAGCAGCTTGGGGACCCTCGAAGAGACCCAGTACTTC	CASSLGTLEETQYF
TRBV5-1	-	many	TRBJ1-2	TGCGCCAGCAGCTACCGGGGTCTAGTTTGGGCGGGCTACACCTTC	CASSYRGLVWAGYTF
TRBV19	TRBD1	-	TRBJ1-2	TGTGCCAGTAGGTCAGGGGGCGATGGCTACACCTTC	CASRSGGDGYTF
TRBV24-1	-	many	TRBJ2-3	TGTGCCACCAGTGGTCCGGGTAACAGGGAGACGCAGTATTTT	CATSGPGNRETQYF
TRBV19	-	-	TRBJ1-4	TGTGCCAGTAGTACCCCCTCGGGCACAGGGAATGAAAAACTGTTTTTT	CASSTPSGTGNEKLFF
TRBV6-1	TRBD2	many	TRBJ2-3	TGTGCCAGCAGTACAGCCTATACGGGGGGGGCCGGGAACACAGATACGCAGTATTTT	CASSTAYTGGAGNTDTQYF
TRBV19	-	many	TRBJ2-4	TGTGCCAGTAGTATAGATTGGATATCCGCCGTGGGCATTCAGTACTTC	CASSIDWISAVGIQYF
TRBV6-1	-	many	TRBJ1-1	TGTGCCAGCAGTAAAGGGGAAATGGAAGCTTTCTTT	CASSKGEMEAFF
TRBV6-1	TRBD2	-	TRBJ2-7	TGTGCCAGCAGTGAAGTGCTAGCGGGAACCCTCTCCTACGAGCAGTACTTC	CASSEVLAGTLSYEQYF
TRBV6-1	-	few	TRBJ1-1	TGTGCCAGCAGCCCCAACGCCAGGTACGCTTTCTTT	CASSPNARYAFF
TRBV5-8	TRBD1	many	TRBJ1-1	TGTGCCAGCAGTGCGACAGGGCTGAACACTGAAGCTTTCTTT	CASSATGLNTEAFF
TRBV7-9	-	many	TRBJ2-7	TGTGCCAGCAGCTTAATAGACAGACCCTACGAGCAGTACTTC	CASSLIDRPYEQYF
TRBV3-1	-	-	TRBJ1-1	TGTGCCAGCAGCCAATTCAACACTGAAGCTTTCTTT	CASSQFNTEAFF
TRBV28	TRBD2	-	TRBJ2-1	TGTGCCAGCAGGATGACTAGCGGGAGGAGCAATGAGCAGTTCTTC	CASRMTSGRSNEQFF
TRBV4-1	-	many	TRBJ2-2	TGCGCCAGCAGCCAAGGGACAGCAAGGAACACCGGGGAGCTGTTTTTT	CASSQGTARNTGELFF
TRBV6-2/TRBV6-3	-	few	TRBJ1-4	TGTGCCAGCAGTCGGCCGGGACGGAGTGAAAAACTGTTTTTT	CASSRPGRSEKLFF
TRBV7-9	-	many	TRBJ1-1	TGTGCCAGCAGCTTAGGGGGGGTCGTGGCAGGGCCAATGAACACTGAAGCTTTCTTT	CASSLGGVVAGPMNTEAFF
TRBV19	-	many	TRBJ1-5	TGTGCCAGTAGAAGTCAGCCCAATCAGCCCCAGCATTTT	CASRSQPNQPQHF
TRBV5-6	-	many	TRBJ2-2	TGTGCCAGCAGCCTCCTCGGGTGGCAGGCAAGCACCGGGGAGCTGTTTTTT	CASSLLGWQASTGELFF
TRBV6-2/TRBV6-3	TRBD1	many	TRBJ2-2	TGTGCCAGCAGTTACTCTGTTCGGACAGGGAACACCGGGGAGCTGTTTTTT	CASSYSVRTGNTGELFF
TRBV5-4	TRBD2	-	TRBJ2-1	TGTGCCAGCAGCTTCGAAGCGGGAGGGCCTCGCTACAATGAGCAGTTCTTC	CASSFEAGGPRYNEQFF
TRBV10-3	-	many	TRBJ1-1	TGTGCCATCAGTGAGTCCGTATCCACAGGTTCCACTGAAGCTTTCTTT	CAISESVSTGSTEAFF
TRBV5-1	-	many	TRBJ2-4	TGCGCCAGCAGTAAAAGCGGTGTAGCCAAAAACATTCAGTACTTC	CASSKSGVAKNIQYF
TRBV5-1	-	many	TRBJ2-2	TGCGCCAGCAGCTTGGGCGGGATCCGGGAGCTGTTTTTT	CASSLGGIRELFF
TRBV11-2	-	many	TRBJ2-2	TGTGCCAGCAGCTCCCTGGGCTTCACCGGGGAGCTGTTTTTT	CASSSLGFTGELFF
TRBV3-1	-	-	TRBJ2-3	TGTGCCAGCAGCCAATTTGTTGTCCTAGCCACAGATACGCAGTATTTT	CASSQFVVLATDTQYF
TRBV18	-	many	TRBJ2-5	TGTGCCAGCTCACCAAAAGAGACCCAGTACTTC	CASSPKETQYF
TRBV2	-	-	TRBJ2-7	TGTGCCACCCTGCCCCGACCAAGCTCCTACGAGCAGTACTTC	CATLPRPSSYEQYF
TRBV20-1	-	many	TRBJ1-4	TGCAGTGCACCCAGGGAGGGGGGTGAAAAACTGTTTTTT	CSAPREGGEKLFF
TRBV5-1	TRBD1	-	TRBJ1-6	TGCGCCAGCAGGGACAGGGTAGTTGATTCACCCCTCCACTTT	CASRDRVVDSPLHF
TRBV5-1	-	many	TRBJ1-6	TGCGCCAGCAGCTTGGAGATTCAGGGGCAGGATTCACCCCTCCACTTT	CASSLEIQGQDSPLHF
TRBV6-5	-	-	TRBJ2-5	TGTGCCAGCAGTTACGCGGGGTGGGAGACCCAGTACTTC	CASSYAGWETQYF
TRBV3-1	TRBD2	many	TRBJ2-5	TGTGCCAGCAGCCCCCACTCCAGAGCGGGCGGGGGGGAGACCCAGTACTTC	CASSPHSRAGGGETQYF
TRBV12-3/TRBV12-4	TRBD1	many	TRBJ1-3	TGTGCCAGCAGTCAGGGGGGAACTGGAAACACCATATATTTT	CASSQGGTGNTIYF
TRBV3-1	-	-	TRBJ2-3	TGTGCCAGCAGCCCTGAGGGGAGACCCACAGATACGCAGTATTTT	CASSPEGRPTDTQYF
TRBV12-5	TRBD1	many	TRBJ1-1	TGTGCTAGTGGTTTGAGAACACAGGGGGCGAACACTGAAGCTTTCTTT	CASGLRTQGANTEAFF
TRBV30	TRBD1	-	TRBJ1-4	TGTGCCTGGAAGACCGGGACAGGGAATGAAAAACTGTTTTTT	CAWKTGTGNEKLFF
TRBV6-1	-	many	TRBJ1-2	TGTGCCAGCAGTGACAGATATGGCTACACCTTC	CASSDRYGYTF
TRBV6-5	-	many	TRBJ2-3	TGTGCCAGCAGTTCGCACGAGGGAGATACGCAGTATTTT	CASSSHEGDTQYF
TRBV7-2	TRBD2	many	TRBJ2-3	TGTGCCAGCTCATTAGCGGGCTTTCACACAGATACGCAGTATTTT	CASSLAGFHTDTQYF
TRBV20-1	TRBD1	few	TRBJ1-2	TGCAGTGGAGAACCGGGACAGGCTATCTATGGCTACACCTTC	CSGEPGQAIYGYTF
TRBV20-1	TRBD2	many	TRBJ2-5	TGCAGTGCTAGAGTGGAGCGGGGGCAAGAGACCCAGTACTTC	CSARVERGQETQYF